Listed here are 14 T cell receptor beta chains from one sample, sequenced in a study of OX40 agonist ivuxolimab in advanced cancers. TCRdb's copy holds only in-frame clones and misses some; the assay was immunoSEQ multiplex PCR. Of 65,000 to 80,000 clones listed, approximately 90% are singletons. The material was CD4+ or CD8+ T cells sorted from blood, obtained in a trial of the OX40 agonist ivuxolimab. These receptors were taken from an adult with an advanced solid tumor such as melanoma, head and neck, liver or kidney cancer.

As for this clone: The junction departs from the called germline gene at one end, perhaps through a read error. This chain connects TRBV7-9 to TRBJ2-1, with D hard to call. The CDR3 is 13 residues long. The germline V gene encodes CDR1 SEHNR and CDR2 FQNEAQ (reference sequence). The CDR3 DNA follows: TGTGCCAGCAGCTTAAACTCCAACAATGAGCAGTTCTTC. Protein product: CASSLNSNNEQFF.

The chain uses TRBV7-9 and TRBJ1-1; D remains ambiguous. CDR3 length: 16 amino acids. V lost 5 bases and J lost 6, with 22 bases in between. The germline V gene has CDR1 SEHNR and CDR2 FQNEAQ (reference sequence). CDR3 nucleotides: TGTGCCAGCAGCGTAGGCCCCGACGGTTTGATCGCTGAAGCTTTCTTT. As protein: CASSVGPDGLIAEAFF.

V and J are TRBV28 and TRBJ2-2; TRBD2 matches at 13 bases. Germline V gene lookup returns CDR1 MDHEN and CDR2 SYDVKM. CDR3 length: 16 amino acids. Trimming removed 6 bases from V and 6 bases from J; junction bases left unmatched: 7. CDR3 amino acids: CASRPPTSGRPGELFF. The CDR3 DNA is TGTGCCAGCAGACCCCCGACTAGCGGGAGGCCCGGGGAGCTGTTTTTT.

J is TRBJ2-7 and V is TRBV5-1; 9 positions match TRBD2. Germline V CDR1 and CDR2: SGHRS, YFSETQ. There are 16 residues in the CDR3. Trimming removed 1 base from V and 2 bases from J; junction bases left unmatched: 7. The CDR3 nucleotides are TGCGCCAGCAGCTTGTTGGCTAGCGGGACCGCCTACGAGCAGTACTTC. Amino acids: CASSLLASGTAYEQYF.

V and J are TRBV4-1 and TRBJ2-1; a weak D match, TRBD2 (5 bases). The V end lost 1 base, the J end lost 6 bases, and 19 bases lay between the germline ends. The CDR3 has 17 amino acids. CDR1 is MGHRA and CDR2 is YSYEKL in the germline V gene. The DNA of the CDR3 is TGCGCCAGCAGCCAAGGTTCTGGGAGACGGAGATTCAATGAGCAGTTCTTC. It specifies CASSQGSGRRRFNEQFF.

This clone appeared a few times. The V call is TRBV6-5, the J call TRBJ1-2; no firm D call. This CDR3 comprises 14 residues. Trimming took 5 bases from V and 4 from J, leaving 14 bases between them. Germline V CDR1 and CDR2: MNHEY, SVGAGI. The CDR3 loop reads CASSQSIGIYGYTF. In DNA form, the CDR3 reads TGTGCCAGCAGTCAGTCAATAGGGATCTATGGCTACACCTTC.

This chain links TRBV14 with TRBJ2-2; D gene unclear. V was pared by 3 bases and J by 2 bases, with 4 bases between. This CDR3 contains 13 residues. Germline V gene data show CDR1 as SGHDN and CDR2 as FVKESK. The CDR3 bases are TGTGCCAGCAGCCAGACTAACACCGGGGAGCTGTTTTTT. It yields the protein CASSQTNTGELFF. The variable domain in full, with the rest retrieved from reference TRBV14 and TRBJ2-2, is EAGVTQFPSHSVIEKGQTVTLRCDPISGHDNLYWYRRVMGKEIKFLLHFVKESKQDESGMPNNRFLAERTGGTYSTLKVQPAELEDSGVYFCASSQTNTGELFFGEGSRLTVL.

The chain carries TRBV6-5 and TRBJ1-2; 8 nucleotides line up with TRBD1. Per germline, CDR1 MNHEY and CDR2 SVGAGI. The V segment lost 0 bases and the J segment 8 bases; nucleotides outside the gene matches: 5. The CDR3 totals 14 residues. CDR3 coding DNA: TGTGCCAGCAGTTACTCGCAGGGGGCGACCGGCTACACCTTC. Translation gives CASSYSQGATGYTF.

The CDR3 nucleotides are TGTGCCAGCAGCTCCGGGGGCTCAAATTCCTACAATGAGCAGTTCTTC. Amino acids: CASSSGGSNSYNEQFF. The V and J genes are TRBV5-4 and TRBJ2-1; D could derive from TRBD1 or TRBD2 (6 bases each). The germline V gene encodes CDR1 SGHNT and CDR2 YYREEE (reference sequence). This CDR3 is built from 16 residues. Trimming left V 3 bases short and J 1 base short, with 14 bases between.

V and J are TRBV4-2 and TRBJ2-1, with 7 bases matching TRBD2. Germline V gene sequence: CDR1 LGHNA, CDR2 YNFKEQ. Trimming at V came to 4 bases and at J to 10 bases, leaving 7 bases not matched to a gene. This CDR3 is built from 13 residues. CDR3: CASSLTTSREQFF. CDR3 bases: TGTGCCAGCAGCCTTACGACTAGCCGCGAGCAGTTCTTC.

V is TRBV12-5 and J is TRBJ1-2; tentative D call: TRBD1 (6 bases). This CDR3 contains 16 residues. V lost 1 base to trimming and J lost 4 bases, with 16 bases between them. The germline gives CDR1 LGHNT, CDR2 FRNRAP. CDR3 nucleotide sequence: TGTGCTAGTGGTTTGGCCGCTGACAGGCTAACCTATGGCTACACCTTC. This translates into CASGLAADRLTYGYTF.

This clone was counted only a few times. The V gene is TRBV18, the J gene TRBJ2-3, with 14 positions matching TRBD2. The germline V gene has CDR1 KGHSH and CDR2 LQKENI. V shed 6 bases and J 4 bases; nucleotides not matched to a gene: 15. The CDR3 covers 19 residues. In DNA, the CDR3 is TGTGCCAGCTCTCGGACCGGGACTAGCGGGAGTGGGGTCGCAGATACGCAGTATTTT. Its translation is CASSRTGTSGSGVADTQYF.

The chain uses TRBV19 and TRBJ1-2; D remains unclear. CDR1 LNHDA and CDR2 SQIVND come from the germline V gene (reference sequence). This CDR3 is built from 15 residues. Trimming shortened V by 9 bases and J by 2 bases, and 19 bases separated the two germline ends. The CDR3 DNA reads TGTGCCAGCCGTCGGGGTTATGGTGGGAACTATGGCTACACCTTC. It encodes CASRRGYGGNYGYTF.

The V gene is TRBV19, the J gene TRBJ2-5; no definite D call. The CDR3 runs 12 residues. The germline V gene encodes CDR1 LNHDA and CDR2 SQIVND (reference sequence). The V end lost 6 bases, the J end lost 4 bases, and 9 bases lay between the germline ends. The CDR3 loop reads CASSWGPETQYF. The CDR3 coding sequence is TGTGCCAGTAGCTGGGGTCCAGAGACCCAGTACTTC.